This T cell receptor (beta chain) originates from a study of OX40 agonist ivuxolimab in advanced cancers. Study details: Patients were treated with ivuxolimab, an agonistic anti-OX40 (CD134) antibody.

Study-level points and caveats: Relative to CD4+ cells, CD8+ T cells on average had more expanded clones.

The study sampled blood at baseline, cycle 4 day 1, and cycle 7 day 1. Germline loops: CDR1 LNHDA, CDR2 SQIVND (reference sequence). CDR3 size: 16 residues. The V end was cut by 6 bases, the J end by 3 bases, with 18 bases between. With respect to this clone: Its antigen is unknown.

Assay: immunoSEQ multiplex PCR; the TCRdb copy retains only in-frame clones and omits some. The sample yields more than 95,000 clones, around 90% seen once. The gene calls are TRBV19 and TRBJ2-1; no reliable D call. The origin of this receptor is an adult with an advanced solid tumor such as melanoma, head and neck, liver or kidney cancer. The sample consisted of CD4+ or CD8+ T cells sorted from blood, taken in a trial of the OX40 agonist ivuxolimab. CDR3 sequence reads: CASSPAEQQFYNEQFF. The CDR3 DNA follows: TGTGCCAGTAGCCCCGCCGAACAGCAATTCTACAATGAGCAGTTCTTC.